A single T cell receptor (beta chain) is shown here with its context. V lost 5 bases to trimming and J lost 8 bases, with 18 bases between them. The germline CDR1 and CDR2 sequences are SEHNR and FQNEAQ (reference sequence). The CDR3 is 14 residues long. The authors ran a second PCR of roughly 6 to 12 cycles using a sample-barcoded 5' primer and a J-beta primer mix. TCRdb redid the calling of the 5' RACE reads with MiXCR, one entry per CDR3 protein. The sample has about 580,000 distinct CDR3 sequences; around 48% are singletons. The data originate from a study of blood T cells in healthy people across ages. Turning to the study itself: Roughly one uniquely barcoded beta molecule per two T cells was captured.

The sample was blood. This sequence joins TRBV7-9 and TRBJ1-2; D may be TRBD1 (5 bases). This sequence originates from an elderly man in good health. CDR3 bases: TGTGCCAGCAGCCCCCGGGCAGGGTCGGGAGGCTACACCTTC. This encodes CASSPRAGSGGYTF. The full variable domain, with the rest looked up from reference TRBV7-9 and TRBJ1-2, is DTGVSQNPRHKITKRGQNVTFRCDPISEHNRLYWYRQTLGQGPEFLTYFQNEAQLEKSRLLSDRFSAERPKGSFSTLEIQRTEQGDSAMYLCASSPRAGSGGYTFGSGTRLTVV.